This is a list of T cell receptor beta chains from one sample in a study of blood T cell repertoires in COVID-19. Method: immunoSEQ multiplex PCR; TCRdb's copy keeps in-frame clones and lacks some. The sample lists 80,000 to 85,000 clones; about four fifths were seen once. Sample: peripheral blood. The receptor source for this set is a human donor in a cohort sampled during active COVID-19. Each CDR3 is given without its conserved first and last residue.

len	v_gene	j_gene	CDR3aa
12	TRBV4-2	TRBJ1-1	ASSEDRYNTEAF
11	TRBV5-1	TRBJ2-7	ASSLTSRYEQY
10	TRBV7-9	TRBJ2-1	ASSPGYNEQF
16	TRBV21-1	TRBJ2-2	ASSKGGTSGGDTGELF
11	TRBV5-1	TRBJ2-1	ASSPGTSDEQF
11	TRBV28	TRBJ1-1	ASSWPGTLKAF
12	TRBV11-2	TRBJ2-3	ASRFGFRDATQY
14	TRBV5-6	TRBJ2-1	ASSPAPSGGSYGQF
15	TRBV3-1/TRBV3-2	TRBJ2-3	ASSQARISGGVDTQY
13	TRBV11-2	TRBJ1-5	ASSSSKGASQPQH
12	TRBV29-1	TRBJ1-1	SVVFLAGLLEAF
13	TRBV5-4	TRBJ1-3	ASSGGQGSGNTIY
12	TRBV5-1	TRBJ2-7	ASHTRQGAYEQY
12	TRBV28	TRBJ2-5	ASSSGRGVRTQY
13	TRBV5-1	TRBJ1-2	ASSLGQGAIYGYT
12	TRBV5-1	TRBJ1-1	ASSLFTANTEAF
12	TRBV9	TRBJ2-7	ASSVDQGAYEQY
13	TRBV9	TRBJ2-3	ASSKGTGYPDTQY
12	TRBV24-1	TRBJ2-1	ATSPGGVYNEQF
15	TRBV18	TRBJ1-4	ASSLGPGTATNEKLF
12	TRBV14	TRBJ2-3	ASSQDWGGDTQY
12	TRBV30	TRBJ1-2	AWSVTRTNYGYT
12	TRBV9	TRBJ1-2	ASSVYRDSAGYT
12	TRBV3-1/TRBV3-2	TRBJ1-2	ASSLQGASYGYT
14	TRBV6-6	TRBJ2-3	ASSSTGGGRTDTQY
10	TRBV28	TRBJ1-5	ASRTRGWPQH
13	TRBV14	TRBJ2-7	ASSPGTGKTYEQY
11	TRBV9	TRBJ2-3	ASSGTSTDTQY
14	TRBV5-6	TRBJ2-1	ASSLEAGGFSDEQF
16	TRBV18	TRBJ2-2	ASSPPVFRASGGRELF
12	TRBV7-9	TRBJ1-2	ASSLDRFGGGYT
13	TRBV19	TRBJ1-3	ASSTPPGPGNTIY
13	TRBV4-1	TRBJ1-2	ASSQVGQGGVGYT
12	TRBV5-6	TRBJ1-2	ASSLFRTGYGYT
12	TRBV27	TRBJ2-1	ASRLGGVYNEQF
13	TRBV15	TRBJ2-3	ATSREQLSTDTQY
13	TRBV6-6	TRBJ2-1	ASSYGAGVINEQF
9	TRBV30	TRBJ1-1	AWFGQGGAF
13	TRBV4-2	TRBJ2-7	ASSQLGDRTYEQY
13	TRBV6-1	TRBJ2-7	ASSEGGTGFYEQY
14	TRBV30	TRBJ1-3	AWSPQGGRGGNTIY
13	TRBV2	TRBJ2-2	ASRMDRGGTGELF
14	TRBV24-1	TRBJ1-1	ATSDYDRGGYTEAF
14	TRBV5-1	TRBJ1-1	ASSLGGQGAGTEAF
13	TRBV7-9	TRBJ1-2	ASSRRQGAYSGYT
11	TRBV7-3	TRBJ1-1	ASSQLGQGEAF
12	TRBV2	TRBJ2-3	ASRGQTLFNPQY
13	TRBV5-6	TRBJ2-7	ASSLRAGLSYEQY
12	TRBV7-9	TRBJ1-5	ASSLGQDNQPQH
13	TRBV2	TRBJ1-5	ASSEATGGNQPQH
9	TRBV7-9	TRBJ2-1	ASSLEGEQF
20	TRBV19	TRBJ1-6	ASSIEGPSGLSPNSYNSPLH
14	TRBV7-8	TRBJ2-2	ASRNTGRTNTGELF
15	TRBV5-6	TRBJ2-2	ASSFQKIYVSTGELF
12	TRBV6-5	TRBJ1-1	ASSRQGMNTEAF
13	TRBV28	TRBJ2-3	ASRRTGGLRDTQY
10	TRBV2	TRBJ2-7	ASSETGYEQY
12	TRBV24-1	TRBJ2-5	ATSLTGIEETQY
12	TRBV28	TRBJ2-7	ASSLGAQGYEQY